Listed here are 9 T cell receptor beta chains from one sample, sequenced in a study of blood T cell repertoires in COVID-19. Generated by immunoSEQ multiplex PCR, the TCRdb table keeps only in-frame clones and is missing some. The data hold some 80,000 clones, with 85% observed a single time. The specimen sequenced was peripheral blood. All receptors come from a middle-aged man with COVID-19, enrolled during active disease.

The rearrangement joins TRBV5-1 to TRBJ1-1, with TRBD1 as a possible D gene (5 bases). Per the germline V gene, CDR1 is SGHRS and CDR2 is YFSETQ. V was pared by 4 bases and J by 1 base, with 14 bases between. CDR3 length: 15 amino acids. In DNA, the CDR3 is TGCGCCAGCAGCATGGCAAGGACAACGAACACTGAAGCTTTCTTT. Its translation is CASSMARTTNTEAFF.

The chain joins TRBV5-1 to TRBJ2-1, with a possible D match to TRBD1 (7 bases). Germline lookup yields CDR1 SGHRS and CDR2 YFSETQ. This CDR3 region has 15 residues. V was shortened by 4 bases and J by 4 bases, with 15 bases between the two germline ends. The CDR3 coding sequence is TGCGCCAGCAGCCTGCAGGGGGGCCCGTACAATGAGCAGTTCTTC. This sequence encodes CASSLQGGPYNEQFF.

The chain combines TRBV11-2 with TRBJ2-2, with D maybe TRBD1 (5 bases). V was clipped by 5 bases and J by 8 bases, with 12 bases between them. Germline CDR1 reads SGHAT; CDR2 reads FQNNGV. The CDR3 length is 13 residues. The CDR3 here is CASSPSRAGELFF. The DNA for the CDR3 is TGTGCCAGCAGCCCATCCAGGGCAGGGGAGCTGTTTTTT.

This clone showed up just once. The gene calls are TRBV6-1 and TRBJ1-5; D gene unclear. Trimming shortened V by 0 bases and J by 6 bases, and 6 bases separated the two germline ends. This CDR3 contains 13 residues. The germline V gene has CDR1 MNHNS and CDR2 SASEGT. Here the CDR3 DNA reads TGTGCCAGCAGTGAAGCGAGAGGTCAGCCCCAGCATTTT. Translating gives CASSEARGQPQHF.

V and J are TRBV5-8 and TRBJ2-7; D is perhaps TRBD2 (6 bases). Germline V CDR1 and CDR2: SGHTS, YDEGEE. V was trimmed by 0 bases and J by 0 bases, leaving 10 bases between them. The CDR3 is 15 residues long. The CDR3 DNA follows: TGTGCCAGCAGCTTGGGGGACTTCTACTCCTACGAGCAGTACTTC. Protein sequence: CASSLGDFYSYEQYF.

The chain links TRBV7-2 to TRBJ2-3; 10 bases map to TRBD1. V gave up 6 bases and J gave up 1 base; unmatched junction bases: 7. This CDR3 region has 16 residues. Germline V gene lookup returns CDR1 SGHTA and CDR2 FQGNSA. The CDR3 DNA reads as TGTGCCAGCAGAAGAGACGGGACAGGGGGCACAGATACGCAGTATTTT. Translating gives CASRRDGTGGTDTQYF.

A word on this clone: The sample contains more than one DNA sequence encoding this CDR3. This rearrangement joins TRBV13 to TRBJ2-7, with D possibly matching TRBD2 (6 bases). The germline V gene has CDR1 PRHDT and CDR2 FYEKMQ (reference sequence). This CDR3 has 13 residues. V was trimmed by 0 bases and J by 6 bases, leaving 9 bases between them. Written as DNA, the CDR3 is TGTGCCAGCAGCTTAGGCGGGAGAGGCGAGCAGTACTTC. Its protein product is CASSLGGRGEQYF.

This chain uses TRBV11-2 with TRBJ1-5; a weak D match, TRBD1 (6 bases). This CDR3 spans 15 amino acids. Germline CDR1 SGHAT, CDR2 FQNNGV. V lost 5 bases and J lost 2, with 13 bases in between. CDR3 amino acids: CASSRAGDGNQPQHF. The CDR3 nucleotides are TGTGCCAGCAGCCGTGCAGGGGACGGCAATCAGCCCCAGCATTTT.

This chain uses TRBV4-1 with TRBJ2-2; a weak D match, TRBD1 (6 bases). Trimming cost V 3 bases and J 6 bases, with 8 bases left between them. The CDR3 has 13 amino acids. Germline loops: CDR1 MGHRA, CDR2 YSYEKL. The CDR3 DNA follows: TGCGCCAGCAGCCAGTGGGGGCCCGGGGAGCTGTTTTTT. Protein: CASSQWGPGELFF.